The rows below give T cell receptor beta chains drawn from one sample of a study of blood T cell repertoires in COVID-19. Measured with immunoSEQ multiplex PCR; TCRdb has only the in-frame clones, and not every one. The data contain nearly 25,000 clones, about nine tenths of them seen just once; the ten biggest clones take up roughly a tenth. Sequenced input: peripheral blood. These receptors were collected from a man between 65 and 85 years old with acute or convalescent COVID-19. The CDR3 runs from the conserved cysteine through the conserved F or W. Fields, in order: J gene, clone size, D gene, V gene, CDR3 length, CDR3 protein, CDR3 DNA. A D gene is named only where the DNA matches it firmly. Only some rows state a clone size, as once, few, many or a class for expanded clones.

j_call: TRBJ2-1
clone_size: -
d_call: TRBD2
v_call: TRBV5-1
cdr3_length: 16
cdr3_aa: CASSPPGLAPYNEQFF
cdr3_nt: TGCGCCAGCAGCCCACCGGGACTAGCTCCTTACAATGAGCAGTTCTTC

j_call: TRBJ1-4
clone_size: once
d_call: TRBD1
v_call: TRBV28
cdr3_length: 15
cdr3_aa: CASRMTGGYNEKLFF
cdr3_nt: TGTGCCAGCAGAATGACAGGGGGGTATAATGAAAAACTGTTTTTT

j_call: TRBJ2-3
clone_size: -
d_call: TRBD1
v_call: TRBV6-6
cdr3_length: 14
cdr3_aa: CASRRIGGQDTQYF
cdr3_nt: TGTGCCAGCAGACGCATAGGGGGCCAAGATACGCAGTATTTT

j_call: TRBJ2-5
clone_size: -
d_call: -
v_call: TRBV5-5
cdr3_length: 14
cdr3_aa: CASSLGGWGETQYF
cdr3_nt: TGTGCCAGCAGCTTGGGCGGGTGGGGAGAGACCCAGTACTTC

j_call: TRBJ1-5
clone_size: -
d_call: -
v_call: TRBV18
cdr3_length: 13
cdr3_aa: CASSPDISQPQHF
cdr3_nt: TGTGCCAGCTCACCGGACATTAGCCAGCCCCAGCATTTT

j_call: TRBJ2-3
clone_size: -
d_call: TRBD2
v_call: TRBV15
cdr3_length: 16
cdr3_aa: CATSRAASGGGDTQYF
cdr3_nt: TGTGCCACCAGCAGAGCTGCTAGCGGGGGCGGGGATACGCAGTATTTT

j_call: TRBJ1-1
clone_size: -
d_call: -
v_call: TRBV9
cdr3_length: 16
cdr3_aa: CASSVDPGRRNTEAFF
cdr3_nt: TGTGCCAGCAGCGTAGATCCCGGTAGGAGAAACACTGAAGCTTTCTTT

j_call: TRBJ2-3
clone_size: few
d_call: -
v_call: TRBV6-4
cdr3_length: 13
cdr3_aa: CASSDQLADTQYF
cdr3_nt: TGTGCCAGCAGCGACCAACTGGCAGATACGCAGTATTTT

j_call: TRBJ1-3
clone_size: -
d_call: -
v_call: TRBV13
cdr3_length: 15
cdr3_aa: CASSLGRLAGNTIYF
cdr3_nt: TGTGCCAGCAGCTTAGGCAGACTTGCTGGAAACACCATATATTTT

j_call: TRBJ2-3
clone_size: -
d_call: TRBD2
v_call: TRBV3-1/TRBV3-2
cdr3_length: 18
cdr3_aa: CASSQEGLAGGSTDTQYF
cdr3_nt: TGTGCCAGCAGCCAGGAAGGACTAGCGGGGGGCAGCACAGATACGCAGTATTTT

j_call: TRBJ1-1
clone_size: -
d_call: TRBD1
v_call: TRBV5-4
cdr3_length: 15
cdr3_aa: CASSLGGTGGGEAFF
cdr3_nt: TGTGCCAGCAGCCTGGGCGGGACAGGGGGAGGTGAAGCTTTCTTT

j_call: TRBJ2-5
clone_size: once
d_call: -
v_call: TRBV5-4
cdr3_length: 15
cdr3_aa: CASSSSPPGQETQYF
cdr3_nt: TGTGCCAGCAGCTCATCCCCCCCGGGCCAAGAGACCCAGTACTTC

j_call: TRBJ1-1
clone_size: once
d_call: -
v_call: TRBV5-1
cdr3_length: 14
cdr3_aa: CASSLASGDTEAFF
cdr3_nt: TGCGCCAGCAGCTTGGCTTCTGGAGACACTGAAGCTTTCTTT

j_call: TRBJ2-2
clone_size: -
d_call: -
v_call: TRBV5-1
cdr3_length: 16
cdr3_aa: CASSTSTVDGSGELFF
cdr3_nt: TGCGCCAGCAGCACCTCGACTGTAGACGGGTCCGGGGAGCTGTTTTTT

j_call: TRBJ2-7
clone_size: -
d_call: TRBD1
v_call: TRBV15
cdr3_length: 14
cdr3_aa: CATSRDTGGHEQYF
cdr3_nt: TGTGCCACCAGCAGAGATACAGGGGGGCACGAGCAGTACTTC

j_call: TRBJ1-1
clone_size: -
d_call: TRBD1
v_call: TRBV7-2
cdr3_length: 12
cdr3_aa: CASSPDRDWAFF
cdr3_nt: TGTGCCAGCAGCCCCGACAGGGATTGGGCTTTCTTT

j_call: TRBJ2-7
clone_size: -
d_call: TRBD2
v_call: TRBV6-5
cdr3_length: 14
cdr3_aa: CASTRTGGSSEQYF
cdr3_nt: TGTGCCAGCACTAGGACGGGGGGGTCCTCCGAGCAGTACTTC

j_call: TRBJ1-3
clone_size: once
d_call: -
v_call: TRBV7-9
cdr3_length: 15
cdr3_aa: CASSLVQGTGNTIYF
cdr3_nt: TGTGCCAGCAGCTTAGTACAGGGTACAGGAAACACCATATATTTT

j_call: TRBJ2-7
clone_size: -
d_call: -
v_call: TRBV21-1
cdr3_length: 15
cdr3_aa: CASSKGVSPSYEQYF
cdr3_nt: TGTGCCAGCAGCAAAGGAGTGAGCCCATCCTACGAGCAGTACTTC

j_call: TRBJ2-3
clone_size: once
d_call: -
v_call: TRBV5-1
cdr3_length: 17
cdr3_aa: CASSYLPPSGPLDTQYF
cdr3_nt: TGCGCCAGCAGCTACCTCCCCCCTAGTGGTCCCTTAGATACGCAGTATTTT

j_call: TRBJ2-3
clone_size: -
d_call: -
v_call: TRBV7-3
cdr3_length: 14
cdr3_aa: CASSLQGRTDTQYF
cdr3_nt: TGTGCCAGCAGCTTACAGGGCCGCACAGATACGCAGTATTTT

j_call: TRBJ1-2
clone_size: -
d_call: -
v_call: TRBV19
cdr3_length: 14
cdr3_aa: CASTPPGTDYGYTF
cdr3_nt: TGTGCCAGTACCCCACCCGGGACTGACTATGGCTACACCTTC

j_call: TRBJ2-1
clone_size: -
d_call: TRBD2
v_call: TRBV11-1
cdr3_length: 16
cdr3_aa: CASSSYGTRVQNEQFF
cdr3_nt: TGTGCCAGCAGCTCTTACGGGACTAGGGTACAGAATGAGCAGTTCTTC

j_call: TRBJ2-5
clone_size: -
d_call: TRBD1
v_call: TRBV24-1
cdr3_length: 16
cdr3_aa: CATSDFQTGLAETQYF
cdr3_nt: TGTGCCACCAGTGATTTTCAGACAGGGTTGGCTGAGACCCAGTACTTC

j_call: TRBJ2-3
clone_size: -
d_call: TRBD2
v_call: TRBV5-6
cdr3_length: 16
cdr3_aa: CASRQAGTRGTDTQYF
cdr3_nt: TGTGCCAGCAGGCAGGCCGGGACTAGAGGGACAGATACGCAGTATTTT

j_call: TRBJ2-2
clone_size: -
d_call: -
v_call: TRBV19
cdr3_length: 15
cdr3_aa: CASSQQTGNTGELFF
cdr3_nt: TGTGCCAGTAGTCAGCAGACAGGGAACACCGGGGAGCTGTTTTTT

j_call: TRBJ2-6
clone_size: -
d_call: -
v_call: TRBV10-2
cdr3_length: 15
cdr3_aa: CASKLPGQGANVLTF
cdr3_nt: TGCGCCAGCAAGCTCCCGGGACAAGGGGCCAACGTCCTGACTTTC

j_call: TRBJ1-1
clone_size: -
d_call: -
v_call: TRBV6-5
cdr3_length: 15
cdr3_aa: CASSYFERQGTEAFF
cdr3_nt: TGTGCCAGCAGTTATTTCGAACGACAAGGCACTGAAGCTTTCTTT

j_call: TRBJ2-2
clone_size: -
d_call: TRBD2
v_call: TRBV11-2
cdr3_length: 15
cdr3_aa: CASSMTSGNTGELFF
cdr3_nt: TGTGCCAGCAGCATGACTAGCGGAAACACCGGGGAGCTGTTTTTT

j_call: TRBJ2-7
clone_size: -
d_call: TRBD2
v_call: TRBV27
cdr3_length: 16
cdr3_aa: CASSLFSGTSVYEQYF
cdr3_nt: TGTGCCAGCAGTTTATTCAGCGGGACTAGCGTCTACGAGCAGTACTTC

j_call: TRBJ2-1
clone_size: -
d_call: TRBD2
v_call: TRBV7-8
cdr3_length: 14
cdr3_aa: CASSLGLIYNEQFF
cdr3_nt: TGTGCCAGCAGCCTGGGACTAATCTACAATGAGCAGTTCTTC

j_call: TRBJ1-5
clone_size: -
d_call: -
v_call: TRBV13
cdr3_length: 12
cdr3_aa: CASSLGVQAQHF
cdr3_nt: TGTGCCAGCAGCTTAGGCGTTCAGGCCCAGCATTTT

j_call: TRBJ2-1
clone_size: -
d_call: TRBD2
v_call: TRBV5-5
cdr3_length: 18
cdr3_aa: CASRRAGTSAQEANEQFF
cdr3_nt: TGTGCCAGCAGACGAGCCGGGACTAGCGCACAGGAGGCTAATGAGCAGTTCTTC

j_call: TRBJ1-4
clone_size: -
d_call: -
v_call: TRBV5-1
cdr3_length: 16
cdr3_aa: CASSLEPFATNEKLFF
cdr3_nt: TGCGCCAGCAGCTTGGAGCCGTTCGCAACTAATGAAAAACTGTTTTTT

j_call: TRBJ2-2
clone_size: -
d_call: -
v_call: TRBV6-5
cdr3_length: 13
cdr3_aa: CASKRGAAGELFF
cdr3_nt: TGTGCCAGCAAACGGGGGGCGGCCGGGGAGCTGTTTTTT

j_call: TRBJ1-2
clone_size: -
d_call: -
v_call: TRBV29-1
cdr3_length: 13
cdr3_aa: CSVEGGLYYGYTF
cdr3_nt: TGCAGCGTTGAGGGGGGGCTGTACTATGGCTACACCTTC

j_call: TRBJ1-1
clone_size: -
d_call: TRBD1
v_call: TRBV3-1/TRBV3-2
cdr3_length: 14
cdr3_aa: CASSQDLGQDEAFF
cdr3_nt: TGTGCCAGCAGCCAAGATTTGGGACAGGATGAAGCTTTCTTT

j_call: TRBJ2-1
clone_size: -
d_call: TRBD2
v_call: TRBV28
cdr3_length: 20
cdr3_aa: CASSGPLGGSGLFSYNEQFF
cdr3_nt: TGTGCCAGCAGCGGGCCCCTGGGGGGGTCCGGGCTATTTAGTTACAATGAGCAGTTCTTC

j_call: TRBJ1-2
clone_size: -
d_call: TRBD1
v_call: TRBV5-4
cdr3_length: 15
cdr3_aa: CASSPGGTGSYGYTF
cdr3_nt: TGTGCCAGCAGCCCGGGCGGGACAGGGAGTTATGGCTACACCTTC

j_call: TRBJ1-2
clone_size: -
d_call: TRBD1
v_call: TRBV5-5
cdr3_length: 14
cdr3_aa: CASNQDRGNYGYTF
cdr3_nt: TGTGCCAGCAACCAAGACAGGGGCAACTATGGCTACACCTTC

j_call: TRBJ1-2
clone_size: -
d_call: -
v_call: TRBV9
cdr3_length: 13
cdr3_aa: CASSDDSDYGYTF
cdr3_nt: TGTGCCAGCAGCGATGACAGCGACTATGGCTACACCTTC

j_call: TRBJ2-2
clone_size: few
d_call: TRBD2
v_call: TRBV5-1
cdr3_length: 17
cdr3_aa: CASSPQVAGADTGELFF
cdr3_nt: TGCGCCAGCAGCCCCCAGGTAGCGGGGGCCGACACCGGGGAGCTGTTTTTT